This T cell receptor (beta chain) was sequenced during a study of EBV T-cell therapy then PD-1 blockade in nasopharyngeal carcinoma. The repertoire was sequenced with immunoSEQ multiplex PCR; TCRdb's copy has only in-frame clones and lacks some. The sample holds about 17,000 clones, approximately 88% seen once. As for treatment: AdE1-LMPpoly-expanded autologous EBV-specific T-cell therapy followed by anti-PD-1 nivolumab. A remark on this clone: The antigen remains undetermined.

Germline V gene sequence: CDR1 SGDLS, CDR2 YYNGEE. The CDR3 length is 14 residues. V was shortened by 8 bases and J by 3 bases, with 18 bases between the two germline ends. This chain connects TRBV9 to TRBJ2-7; D possibly corresponds to TRBD1 (6 bases). The sequences come from CD8+ T cells from blood, collected at day 0 from a patient whose treatment included autologous EBV-specific T cells and nivolumab. The origin of this receptor is a man aged 40-55 years with nasopharyngeal carcinoma. The CDR3 here is CASSTGTRLYEQYF. CDR3 DNA sequence: TGTGCCAGTTCCACCGGGACACGTCTCTACGAGCAGTACTTC.